These 22 T cell receptor beta chains were sequenced from one sample in a study of cytomegalovirus exposure and HLA in healthy donors. PCR used 60 Vbeta primers and 13 Jbeta primers. Measured with immunoSEQ multiplex PCR; TCRdb has only the in-frame clones, and not every one. The repertoire has 150,000 or so clones, about three quarters of them found once; the top ten carry around an eighth. The sequencing input was PBMCs. Receptors originate from a man aged 40-49 years in good health and CMV-seropositive.

The chain couples TRBV18 to TRBJ2-5; D perhaps matches TRBD1 (5 bases). Germline CDR1 is KGHSH and CDR2 is LQKENI. The CDR3 loop spans 13 amino acids. Deletions cut 5 bases from V and 1 base from J, with 8 bases between. The CDR3, as DNA: TGTGCCAGCTCAGCGACAGCCCAAGAGACCCAGTACTTC. It translates to CASSATAQETQYF.

The chain recombines TRBV9 with TRBJ2-7; 9 bases line up with TRBD1. Germline V gene lookup returns CDR1 SGDLS and CDR2 YYNGEE. This CDR3 contains 13 residues. V lost 3 bases, J lost 7 bases, and 5 bases stayed unmatched. The CDR3 bases are TGTGCCAGCAGCGCCGGGACAGGGTATGAGCAGTACTTC. This codes for CASSAGTGYEQYF.

This clone was picked up a small number of times. CDR3 residues: CASSLGGRDRTHTDTQYF. CDR3 DNA: TGTGCCAGCAGCTTAGGGGGGCGGGACAGGACACACACAGATACGCAGTATTTT. The rearrangement uses TRBV11-2 and TRBJ2-3; TRBD1 agrees at 8 bases. Looked up from germline, CDR1 is SGHAT and CDR2 is FQNNGV. The CDR3 is 18 amino acids. Unmatched junction bases numbered 11, after V lost 1 base and J lost 2 bases.

CDR3 DNA: TGTGCCAGCAGTTTGGTGGGAGTAGGTGAAGCTTTCTTT. The encoded protein is CASSLVGVGEAFF. The chain joins TRBV28 to TRBJ1-1; D unclear. This CDR3 comprises 13 residues. The V and J ends lost 3 bases and 7 bases respectively, with 12 bases between them. Germline V lookup: CDR1 MDHEN, CDR2 SYDVKM.

This rearrangement joins TRBV2 to TRBJ2-5; TRBD1 aligns across 9 bases. The J call could be wrong; TRBJ2-7 is a better fit for the DNA end. Germline V gene sequence: CDR1 SNHLY, CDR2 FYNNEI. The CDR3 contains 15 residues. The CDR3 DNA is TGTGCCAGCAGCGGTGGGACAGGGAATATTCACGAGCAGTACTTC. The encoded protein is CASSGGTGNIHEQYF.

The rearrangement joins TRBV7-9 to TRBJ1-4; 7 bases align to TRBD1. CDR1 is SEHNR, CDR2 FQNEAQ, per germline (reference sequence). The trim removed 5 bases at V and 6 bases at J, leaving 9 bases unmatched. The CDR3 runs 15 residues. CDR3 sequence (DNA): TGTGCCAGCAGCCCCAACCACAGGGGAGATGAAAAACTGTTTTTT. Protein sequence: CASSPNHRGDEKLFF.

J is TRBJ1-2 and V is TRBV10-1; no clear D gene. Germline V gene sequence: CDR1 WNHNN, CDR2 SYGVQD (reference sequence). The V end was cut by 4 bases, the J end by 4 bases, with 10 bases between. The CDR3 has 13 residues. CDR3 sequence: CASSAGPTYGYTF. The CDR3 DNA sequence: TGCGCCAGCAGTGCAGGCCCGACCTATGGCTACACCTTC.

CDR3 in amino acids: CASAGEMRETQYF. The DNA for the CDR3 is TGTGCCAGCGCGGGAGAGATGCGGGAGACCCAGTACTTC. J is TRBJ2-5 and V is TRBV2; 7 nucleotides match TRBD2. CDR1 SNHLY and CDR2 FYNNEI come from the germline V gene. The CDR3 totals 13 residues. V shed 8 bases, J shed 5 bases, and the junction held 8 bases outside the gene matches.

This clone was counted once. This chain connects TRBV4-1 to TRBJ2-6; D is perhaps TRBD1 (6 bases). The V end was cut by 3 bases, the J end by 0 bases, with 18 bases between. This CDR3 spans 19 amino acids. Germline values: CDR1 MGHRA, CDR2 YSYEKL. CDR3 loop: CASSHQRQVRASGANVLTF. In DNA, the CDR3 is TGCGCCAGCAGCCACCAACGACAGGTTCGTGCCTCTGGGGCCAACGTCCTGACTTTC.

The gene calls are TRBV11-2 and TRBJ2-1; D perhaps matches TRBD1 (5 bases). The germline V gene has CDR1 SGHAT and CDR2 FQNNGV. The V gene lost 3 bases and the J gene lost 5 bases, with 14 bases spanning the gap. The CDR3 sequence is 15 residues long. CDR3 region: CASSFKGEMDNEQFF. The CDR3 DNA follows: TGTGCCAGCAGCTTTAAAGGGGAAATGGACAATGAGCAGTTCTTC.

This clone was detected only once. The genes are TRBV11-1 and TRBJ2-7; 9 nucleotides agree with TRBD2. CDR1 SGHAT and CDR2 FQDESV come from the germline V gene (reference sequence). CDR3 length equals 14 residues. After removal of 5 bases from V and 1 base from J, the junction contained 3 bases not matched to a gene. The CDR3 region has the DNA TGTGCCAGCAGCAAAACTAGCGGGTCCTACGAGCAGTACTTC. Protein sequence: CASSKTSGSYEQYF. The variable domain in full, with the rest retrieved from reference TRBV11-1 and TRBJ2-7, is EAEVAQSPRYKITEKSQAVAFWCDPISGHATLYWYRQILGQGPELLVQFQDESVVDDSQLPKDRFSAERLKGVDSTLKIQPAELGDSAMYLCASSKTSGSYEQYFGPGTRLTVT.

This chain links TRBV19 with TRBJ2-3, with 11 bases lining up with TRBD2. Germline-derived CDR1 and CDR2 are LNHDA and SQIVND (reference sequence). The CDR3 length is 15 residues. V lost 3 bases and J lost 5; bases outside the gene matches: 4. The CDR3, as DNA: TGTGCCAGTAGTATTCTAGCGGGAGGTGGAGATACGCAGTATTTT. Translation gives CASSILAGGGDTQYF. Looking up the rest from reference TRBV19 and TRBJ2-3 gives the full variable domain: DGGITQSPKYLFRKEGQNVTLSCEQNLNHDAMYWYRQDPGQGLRLIYYSQIVNDFQKGDIAEGYSVSREKKESFPLTVTSAQKNPTAFYLCASSILAGGGDTQYFGPGTRLTVL.

V usage is TRBV18 and J usage is TRBJ2-7, with D hard to call. Trimming removed 2 bases from V and 6 bases from J, with 5 bases in between. From germline, CDR1 is KGHSH and CDR2 LQKENI. The length of the CDR3 is 11 residues. DNA of the CDR3: TGTGCCAGCTCACCAAGCCGCGAGCAGTACTTC. This translates into CASSPSREQYF.

The chain recombines TRBV28 with TRBJ1-5; 7 nucleotides agree with TRBD1. The CDR3 loop spans 13 amino acids. Per germline, CDR1 MDHEN and CDR2 SYDVKM. Trimming cost V 6 bases and J 5 bases; bases outside gene matches: 4. The CDR3 sequence: CASREGAHQPQHF. The CDR3 nucleotides read TGTGCCAGCAGAGAGGGGGCACATCAGCCCCAGCATTTT.

The genes are TRBV4-3 and TRBJ2-3; 9 nucleotides agree with TRBD2. The CDR3 has 15 residues. Trimming removed 2 bases from V and 3 bases from J; junction bases left unmatched: 3. From germline, CDR1 is LGHNA and CDR2 YSLEER. CDR3 amino acids: CASSQLTSGTDTQYF. The CDR3 DNA reads as TGCGCCAGCAGCCAATTAACTAGCGGGACAGATACGCAGTATTTT.

J is TRBJ1-2 and V is TRBV28; D uncertain. Trimming removed 6 bases at V and 3 bases at J, with 23 bases between. The CDR3 contains 17 residues. Germline CDR1 MDHEN, CDR2 SYDVKM. The CDR3 sequence: CASSAYRQDILHYGYTF. CDR3 nucleotide sequence: TGTGCCAGCAGCGCGTATCGCCAGGATATTTTACACTATGGCTACACCTTC.

This clone was counted between two and nine times. CDR3 sequence (DNA): TGTGCCAGCAGACGACAGGGTGGCACTGAAGCTTTCTTT. The encoded protein is CASRRQGGTEAFF. The chain recombines TRBV6-1 with TRBJ1-1; TRBD1 aligns across 7 bases. The CDR3 totals 13 residues. V dropped 6 bases and J dropped 4; count of bases not matched to a gene: 5. Per the germline V gene, CDR1 is MNHNS and CDR2 is SASEGT.

V and J are TRBV28 and TRBJ2-3, with D tentatively TRBD2 (5 bases). The germline CDR1 and CDR2 sequences are MDHEN and SYDVKM. V lost 6 bases and J 1 base, leaving 17 bases between the germline ends. The CDR3 is 16 residues long. The CDR3 reads CASRPHGDWGTDTQYF. The CDR3 nucleotides read TGTGCCAGCAGGCCCCACGGGGATTGGGGCACAGATACGCAGTATTTT.

The chain recombines TRBV7-6 with TRBJ2-7; possible D gene TRBD2, 6 bases. Germline V gene sequence: CDR1 SGHVS, CDR2 FNYEAQ. This CDR3 spans 15 amino acids. Trimming shortened V by 2 bases and J by 3 bases, and 14 bases separated the two germline ends. The CDR3 nucleotides are TGTGCCAGCAGCTTATCGGGTAGCGGCGTCTACGAGCAGTACTTC. Translating gives CASSLSGSGVYEQYF.

The chain recombines TRBV19 with TRBJ2-6; TRBD1 might be the D (6 bases). From germline, CDR1 is LNHDA and CDR2 SQIVND (reference sequence). This CDR3 is 15 amino acids long. Trimming took 4 bases from V and 4 from J, leaving 11 bases between them. The CDR3 DNA is TGTGCCAGTAGTAGCTGGGGGACAGGGGCCAACGTCCTGACTTTC. Translated: CASSSWGTGANVLTF.

The J gene is TRBJ2-1, the V gene TRBV6-4; 11 nucleotides agree with TRBD2. Germline loops: CDR1 MRHNA, CDR2 SNTAGT. J lost 8 bases, V lost 3 bases, and 3 bases had no gene match. The CDR3 has 14 residues. The CDR3 coding sequence is TGTGCCAGCAGTGAGGTAGCGGGAGGGCATGAGCAGTTCTTC. Translating gives CASSEVAGGHEQFF.

This clone occurred a few times. The rearrangement joins TRBV29-1 to TRBJ2-3; D gene ambiguous. V was shortened by 4 bases and J by 0 bases, with 11 bases between the two germline ends. There are 14 residues in the CDR3. The germline V gene encodes CDR1 SQVTM and CDR2 ANQGSEA. The CDR3 is CSVGGIASTDTQYF. CDR3 coding DNA: TGCAGCGTTGGTGGTATAGCTAGCACAGATACGCAGTATTTT.